The clone carrying this TCR beta chain has at least ten counts. Antigen specificity is unknown. This CDR3 comprises 14 residues. CDR1 SGHTA and CDR2 FQGNSA come from the germline V gene. V was trimmed by 1 base and J by 5 bases, leaving 11 bases between them. This sample was taken from a study of CD8 T cells in ankylosing spondylitis. Study-wide findings and caveats: Fewer than 10 highly homologous variants formed a TCR beta motif that appeared characteristic of ankylosing spondylitis blood. Significant enrichment of disease-linked clones was reported in matched ankylosing spondylitis synovial fluid.

Each TCR beta library was made by quantitative 5'-RACE that incorporated molecular barcodes. TCRdb re-analysed the 5' RACE reads in MiXCR, keeping a single row per CDR3 protein. The sample yields 500,000 or so distinct CDR3 sequences, under 5.5% seen once. The sample comprised blood, either unsorted or a sorted T cell fraction (not recorded which). The TCR was taken from a male donor with ankylosing spondylitis. This sequence joins TRBV7-2 and TRBJ1-2, with a weak D call TRBD1 (5 bases). CDR3: CASSLGSRVYGYTF. The CDR3 DNA follows: TGTGCCAGCAGCTTAGGTTCCAGGGTTTATGGCTACACCTTC.